This paragraph reports one TCR beta chain. No antigen is known for it. The data are from a study of T cells in Graves' hyperthyroidism and ophthalmopathy. The study, taken as a whole, reports: By a 13 V-J model, ophthalmopathy was set apart from stable hyperthyroidism.

The length of the CDR3 is 16 residues. Germline V CDR1 and CDR2: MGHRA, YSYEKL. V shed 6 bases, J shed 0 bases, and the junction held 10 bases outside the gene matches. Across 18 months, stable Graves' hyperthyroidism was marked by no progression to ophthalmopathy. Uncontrolled infection, other autoimmune disease, pregnancy or lactation barred patients from enrollment. RNA transcripts served as the template for amplifying TCR beta CDR3 regions. HTBI primers were used for first-round RT-PCR of the TCR CDR3. TCRdb reanalysed the multiplex PCR reads using MiXCR and keeps one entry per CDR3 protein. In the table there are under 400,000 distinct CDR3 sequences, 18% of which are singletons.

The sample consisted of blood. This TCR was sampled from a woman between 45 and 65 years old with Graves' hyperthyroidism. This rearrangement joins TRBV4-1 to TRBJ1-1, with 7 bases identical to TRBD1. For the CDR3, the DNA is TGCGCCAGCAGTCTTATAGGGGGCGGGGTGAACACTGAAGCTTTCTTT. It encodes CASSLIGGGVNTEAFF.